This entry concerns a single TCR beta chain. In the source study's methods: Researchers report that nucleated cell counts were estimated from reference gene primer amplification. Using immunoSEQ multiplex PCR, the repertoire was profiled, and TCRdb retains in-frame clones only, with some absent. That table gives V, J and clone size, and the DNA gave D and trimming. This sample has under 250,000 clones, with about 83% found just once. This entry is derived from a study of blood T cell repertoires in COVID-19. Overall study context: T cells, B-cell-depleted T cells, or PBMCs provided the cDNA or gDNA that served as material.

This CDR3 has 14 amino acids. CDR1 is LGHDT, CDR2 YNNKEL, per germline (reference sequence). Trimming removed 5 bases at V and 5 bases at J, with 15 bases between. The sequence was obtained from a woman of 80 years or more with COVID-19, enrolled during active disease. The V and J genes are TRBV3-1 (or the pseudogene TRBV3-2) and TRBJ1-2, with D possibly TRBD1 on 6 matching bases. Sample: peripheral blood. The CDR3 loop is CASSSRDTKYGYTF. The CDR3 nucleotides are TGTGCCAGCAGCTCTCGGGACACCAAGTATGGCTACACCTTC.